The T cell receptor beta chain described here comes from a study of CD8 T cells in acute hepatitis C reinfection. The time point was: naive CD8 control sorted from an acute-time-point sample. The length of the CDR3 is 18 residues. V dropped 7 bases and J dropped 8; count of bases not matched to a gene: 17. Per germline, CDR1 MNHEY and CDR2 SMNVEV (reference sequence). TCRdb's table, derived via immunoSEQ multiplex PCR, lists solely in-frame clones and lacks some. This table holds about 38,000 clones, approximately 83% found once. Study-wide findings and caveats: Bulk TCRbeta-only sequencing left public clonotype pairing undetermined.

For this clone: The antigen is undetermined.

The sequencing sample was made of naive CD8+ T cells from PBMCs. The chain is built from TRBV27 and TRBJ2-1; TRBD2 matches at 13 bases. The sequence came from a woman under 30 who spontaneously cleared hepatitis C infection. DNA for the CDR3: TGTGCCAGCAAACAGGGGACTAGCGGGGCTCTGGTCGTTGATGAGCAGTTCTTC. This encodes CASKQGTSGALVVDEQFF.